Described below is a single TCR beta chain sequence and its context. This clonotype was picked up a small number of times. It has no known antigen specificity. The record has no base qualities; no much larger clone is one base away. Donors were approximately 42 systemically healthy Caucasian individuals from Russia aged about 6 to 100 years. Each donor gave approximately 10 milliliters of peripheral blood, collected into EDTA-treated Vacutainer tubes. Ficoll-Paque density-gradient centrifugation was used to isolate PBMCs, with at least 6.5 million per sample. Total RNA was extracted from PBMCs with Trizol reagent, with at least 5.5 micrograms obtained per sample. Naive CD45RAhigh/CD27high T cell percentages were measured by flow cytometry on a PBMC aliquot from every donor. The entry originates in a study of blood T cells in healthy people across ages (dated by TCRdb to between 2015 and 2017). For the study in its entirety: Template switching captured roughly one uniquely barcoded TCR beta cDNA molecule per two T cells in model experiments. Using deep sequencing normalized with unique cDNA molecular identifiers, the study measured how TCR beta repertoire diversity changes with age. The donors were split into four age groups: young (average 16 years), middle-aged (around 40), aged (roughly 65) and long-lived (under 90). To avoid experimental bias, donors of different ages were spread randomly across the sequencing lanes. Using the same blood draw, the study looked at two additional independent replicas of 1 million unique cDNA reads for two donors, one aged 18 to 30 and the other aged 80 or older. Overall study outcomes, separate from this receptor: The CMV infection status of donors was not known, potentially confounding age-related changes in expanded clonotypes. Estimates of total diversity from one million sequenced T cells were regarded as lower bounds and underestimates. Observed TCR beta diversity correlated strongly with the percentage of naive T cells measured by flow cytometry. Since profiling was done on bulk unsorted PBMCs, naive and antigen-experienced compartments could not be conclusively compared. As age increased, observed TCR beta diversity per million T cells dropped in a roughly linear way, and a significant reduction was already evident by age about 40. Compared with the aged group, the long-lived group had more naive CD4+ T cells, fewer expanded clones and increased TCR diversity, suggesting age selection.

Looking up the germline V gene yields CDR1 MGHDK and CDR2 SYGVNS. V sheds 2 bases and J sheds 7 bases, leaving 7 bases between their ends. From the cysteine through the phenylalanine, the CDR3 covers 12 amino acids. CDR3 DNA only is kept here, 36 bases in frame from base 1. The library relied on 5' RACE. The run used an Illumina HiSeq 2500. The second PCR ran for roughly 7 to 12 cycles and used a J-beta primer mix along with a sample-barcoded 5' primer. A template-switch 5' adaptor carrying 12 random nucleotides introduced a unique molecular identifier onto each TCR beta cDNA molecule. At least 2.5 million CDR3-containing paired-end reads were obtained from each sample. First-strand cDNA was synthesized from all RNA with the Mint cDNA synthesis kit, primed by a TRBC-specific oligonucleotide. Following uracil-DNA glycosylase treatment, a first 18-cycle PCR with universal primers M1SS and BC2_uni_R was performed on all cDNA. As for how the authors treated the data: For normalization, 1 million high-quality reads were randomly selected from each sample, with every read carrying a distinct molecular identifier. Instead of being binned into consensus sequences, reads that shared molecular identifiers were thrown out. MiTCR, with a Q25 quality threshold and the strictest error-elimination algorithm, was used for CDR3 identification, clonotype clustering and error correction. A nonparametric unseen species model using Euler transformation provided a lower-bound estimate of total TCR beta diversity. TCRdb redid the processing of the public reads, applying fastp at Q25 and MiXCR, and retained in-frame beta chains. Every entry covers one CDR3 protein and lists the most common genes and DNA from its rows. In this record, the V and J calls reflect TCRdb's handling and not the investigators' own analysis. The sample records roughly 730,000 distinct CDR3 sequences, around 50% of which are singletons. The ten largest clonotypes hold around a quarter of the sample.

Rearrangement joined TRBV25-1 to TRBJ2-3; the D gene is not confidently resolved. This receptor was identified in a man aged 35-49 years in good health. The sequenced sample consisted of blood. The bases are TGTGCCAGCAGTGAAAGTCGGAATACGCAGTATTTT. Its translation reads: CASSESRNTQYF.